These T cell receptor beta chains were read from a single sample in a study of blood T cell repertoires in COVID-19. Clones were sequenced by immunoSEQ multiplex PCR, and TCRdb holds only the in-frame ones, with some missing. The sample has about 190,000 clones, 85% to 90% seen once; the top ten hold about 1.6%. Sequences were obtained from peripheral blood. Every receptor here comes from a man between 18 and 35 years old with active or convalescent COVID-19. Each CDR3 is given with its conserved first and last residue. The order of the fields is J gene, CDR3 length, D gene, clone size, V gene, CDR3 DNA, CDR3 protein. A D gene is named only where the DNA matches it firmly. Where a row states a size, it is once, few, many or the class of an expanded clone; other rows omit it.

J: TRBJ2-1
length: 14
D: TRBD2
size: once
V: TRBV10-3
DNA: TGTGCCATCAACGCCGGCCGGGGGGGCCATGAGCAGTTCTTC
CDR3: CAINAGRGGHEQFF

J: TRBJ2-5
length: 16
D: TRBD2
size: .
V: TRBV18
DNA: TGTGCCAGCTCAACTCGCCATAGCGGGACACAAGAGACCCAGTACTTC
CDR3: CASSTRHSGTQETQYF

J: TRBJ2-3
length: 17
D: .
size: .
V: TRBV21-1
DNA: TGTGCCAGCAGCCCCGGACCCCTAGCGGCTAGCACAGATACGCAGTATTTT
CDR3: CASSPGPLAASTDTQYF

J: TRBJ2-7
length: 15
D: TRBD2
size: .
V: TRBV18
DNA: TGTGCCAGCTCACCCCTAGCGGGAGCAAGGAGCGAGCAGTACTTC
CDR3: CASSPLAGARSEQYF

J: TRBJ2-1
length: 15
D: TRBD2
size: .
V: TRBV19
DNA: TGTGCCAGTAGACCGATAGCGGGGGGCTACAATGAGCAGTTCTTC
CDR3: CASRPIAGGYNEQFF

J: TRBJ2-7
length: 15
D: TRBD2
size: .
V: TRBV11-2
DNA: TGTGCCAGCAGCTGGAGGACTAGCGGGGGCAACGAGCAGTACTTC
CDR3: CASSWRTSGGNEQYF

J: TRBJ1-3
length: 14
D: TRBD1
size: once
V: TRBV13
DNA: TGTGCCAGCAGGGAAACAGGGGGGACAAACACCATATATTTT
CDR3: CASRETGGTNTIYF

J: TRBJ2-1
length: 17
D: TRBD2
size: once
V: TRBV18
DNA: TGTGCCAGCTCACCACAATCCGGTAGCGGGAGGGCATATGAGCAGTTCTTC
CDR3: CASSPQSGSGRAYEQFF

J: TRBJ1-2
length: 15
D: .
size: .
V: TRBV7-2
DNA: TGTGCCAGCAGGGAGAAAGCGGGGTACTCCGCTGGCTACACCTTC
CDR3: CASREKAGYSAGYTF

J: TRBJ1-6
length: 13
D: .
size: .
V: TRBV7-6
DNA: TGTGCCAGCAGCTCTAATATAATTTCACCCCTCCACTTT
CDR3: CASSSNIISPLHF

J: TRBJ2-2
length: 15
D: TRBD2
size: .
V: TRBV7-9
DNA: TGTGCCAGCAGAATTAGCGGGGGGAACACCGGGGAGCTGTTTTTT
CDR3: CASRISGGNTGELFF

J: TRBJ1-2
length: 13
D: .
size: few
V: TRBV6-6
DNA: TGTGCCAGCAGACCACGACTGGAAAAAGGCTACACCTTC
CDR3: CASRPRLEKGYTF

J: TRBJ2-3
length: 12
D: .
size: .
V: TRBV5-1
DNA: TGCGCCAGCAGCGCGGACAGAGATACGCAGTATTTT
CDR3: CASSADRDTQYF

J: TRBJ2-3
length: 16
D: TRBD2
size: few
V: TRBV7-3
DNA: TGTGCCAGCAGCTTACTAGCGGGAGGGAGCACAGATACGCAGTATTTT
CDR3: CASSLLAGGSTDTQYF

J: TRBJ1-2
length: 13
D: TRBD1
size: .
V: TRBV12-3/TRBV12-4
DNA: TGTGCCAGCAGTTCCTGGGACAGCTATGGCTACACCTTC
CDR3: CASSSWDSYGYTF

J: TRBJ1-5
length: 13
D: .
size: .
V: TRBV2
DNA: TGTGCCAGCAGTGAAAGGGAGCGTCAGCCCCAGCATTTT
CDR3: CASSERERQPQHF

J: TRBJ1-4
length: 14
D: .
size: .
V: TRBV4-3
DNA: TGCGCCAGCAGCCAAGTGCTAGGGAGAGAAAAACTGTTTTTT
CDR3: CASSQVLGREKLFF

J: TRBJ2-7
length: 15
D: TRBD1
size: .
V: TRBV27
DNA: TGTGCCAGCAGTCCACGGGACAGGGTTAAATACGAGCAGTACTTC
CDR3: CASSPRDRVKYEQYF